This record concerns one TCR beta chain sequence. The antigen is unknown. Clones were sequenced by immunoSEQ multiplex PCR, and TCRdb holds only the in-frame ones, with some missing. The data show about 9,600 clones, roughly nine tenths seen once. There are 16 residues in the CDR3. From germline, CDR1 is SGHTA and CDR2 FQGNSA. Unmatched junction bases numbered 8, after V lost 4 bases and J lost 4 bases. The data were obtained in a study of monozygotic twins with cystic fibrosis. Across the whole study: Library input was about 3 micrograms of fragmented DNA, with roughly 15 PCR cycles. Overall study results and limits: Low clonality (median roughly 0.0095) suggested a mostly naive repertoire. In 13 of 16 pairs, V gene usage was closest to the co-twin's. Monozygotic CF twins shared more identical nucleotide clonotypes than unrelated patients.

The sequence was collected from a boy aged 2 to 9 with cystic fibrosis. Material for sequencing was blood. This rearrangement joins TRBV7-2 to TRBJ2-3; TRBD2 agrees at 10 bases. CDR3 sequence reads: CASSSGTSGAPDTQYF. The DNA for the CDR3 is TGTGCCAGCAGCTCTGGCACTAGCGGGGCCCCAGATACGCAGTATTTT.